Listed below are T cell receptor beta chains from one sample, sequenced in a study of control samples from healthy donors and cancer patients. This table comes from immunoSEQ multiplex PCR, and its TCRdb copy is limited to in-frame clones, with some not included. The data contain about 200,000 clones, around 90% of them singletons. Sequencing was performed on blood. These TCRs come from a man aged 25 to 45 in good health. Both conserved end residues are part of each CDR3. Each record gives: D gene, V gene, clone size, J gene, CDR3 DNA, CDR3 protein. D genes are given only for firm matches. Clone size is not always given. Where it is, it says once, few, many or a class for expanded clones.

d_gene: TRBD1; v_gene: TRBV7-2; abundance: .; j_gene: TRBJ2-1; CDR3nt: TGTGCCAGCAGCATGGACAGGCCCCGATCCTACAATGAGCAGTTCTTC; CDR3aa: CASSMDRPRSYNEQFF
d_gene: .; v_gene: TRBV2; abundance: .; j_gene: TRBJ2-2; CDR3nt: TGTGCCAGCAGCCCCGGGACTGGCGTGAGGGGGGAGCTGTTTTTT; CDR3aa: CASSPGTGVRGELFF
d_gene: .; v_gene: TRBV25-1; abundance: .; j_gene: TRBJ2-7; CDR3nt: TGTGCCAGCAGTCCTGGAGGGGGGGACTACGAGCAGTACTTC; CDR3aa: CASSPGGGDYEQYF
d_gene: TRBD1; v_gene: TRBV18; abundance: once; j_gene: TRBJ1-1; CDR3nt: TGTGCCAGCTCACCGAACGGACAGGGGAACACTGAAGCTTTCTTT; CDR3aa: CASSPNGQGNTEAFF
d_gene: .; v_gene: TRBV4-1; abundance: .; j_gene: TRBJ2-7; CDR3nt: TGCGCCAGCCGGGACTCGGGCTCCTACGAGCAGTACTTC; CDR3aa: CASRDSGSYEQYF
d_gene: .; v_gene: TRBV18; abundance: .; j_gene: TRBJ1-1; CDR3nt: TGTGCCAGCTCATTTAATAAGGACGAAGCTTTCTTT; CDR3aa: CASSFNKDEAFF
d_gene: TRBD1; v_gene: TRBV30; abundance: .; j_gene: TRBJ1-4; CDR3nt: TGTGCCGGTGGACAGGGGGTCACTAATGAAAAACTGTTTTTT; CDR3aa: CAGGQGVTNEKLFF
d_gene: .; v_gene: TRBV5-8; abundance: .; j_gene: TRBJ1-6; CDR3nt: TGTGCCAGCAGTCAGTGGCGTCTATCCCCCTCTTATAATTCACCCCTCCACTTT; CDR3aa: CASSQWRLSPSYNSPLHF
d_gene: .; v_gene: TRBV5-1; abundance: .; j_gene: TRBJ1-5; CDR3nt: TGCGCCAGCAGCTCAGAGGGGGGCAATCAGCCCCAGCATTTT; CDR3aa: CASSSEGGNQPQHF
d_gene: .; v_gene: TRBV7-8; abundance: .; j_gene: TRBJ2-2; CDR3nt: TGTGCCAGCAGCTCCCGAACCGGAGACAGTGGCCGGGGAGCTGTTTTT; CDR3aa: CASSSRTGDSGRGAVF
d_gene: .; v_gene: TRBV5-1; abundance: .; j_gene: TRBJ2-1; CDR3nt: TGCGCCAGCAGCTTCCGGGACCTCCTCTCGGGTGAGCAGTTCTTC; CDR3aa: CASSFRDLLSGEQFF
d_gene: .; v_gene: TRBV24-1; abundance: .; j_gene: TRBJ1-2; CDR3nt: TGTGCCACCAGTGATCCCGGCCGCGTCTATGGCTACACCTTC; CDR3aa: CATSDPGRVYGYTF
d_gene: TRBD1; v_gene: TRBV19; abundance: .; j_gene: TRBJ2-2; CDR3nt: TGTGCCAGTAGCACACGTCGGACAGGGTTTGCCGGGGAGCTGTTTTTT; CDR3aa: CASSTRRTGFAGELFF
d_gene: TRBD2; v_gene: TRBV13; abundance: .; j_gene: TRBJ2-2; CDR3nt: TGTGCCAGCAGCCGCCTAGCGGGGGGGCCCGGGGAGCTGTTTTTT; CDR3aa: CASSRLAGGPGELFF
d_gene: TRBD1; v_gene: TRBV19; abundance: .; j_gene: TRBJ1-1; CDR3nt: TGTGCCAGTAAGGGACAGGGGTACACTGAAGCTTTCTTT; CDR3aa: CASKGQGYTEAFF
d_gene: .; v_gene: TRBV3-1/TRBV3-2; abundance: .; j_gene: TRBJ2-7; CDR3nt: TGTGCCAGCAGCCAAGATCGGGGCAGGGGCAACTACGAGCAGTACTTC; CDR3aa: CASSQDRGRGNYEQYF
d_gene: TRBD1; v_gene: TRBV7-8; abundance: .; j_gene: TRBJ2-3; CDR3nt: TGTGCCAGCAGCCGTGCCGGGACAGGGGTGAGAACAGATACGCAGTATTTT; CDR3aa: CASSRAGTGVRTDTQYF
d_gene: TRBD2; v_gene: TRBV5-1; abundance: .; j_gene: TRBJ2-2; CDR3nt: TGCGCCAGCAGCTTGGTTATTGCTAGCGGGGGTTCGGAGGAGCTGTTTTTT; CDR3aa: CASSLVIASGGSEELFF